This TCR beta chain was identified in a study of T cells expressing NK-cell markers. Background on the study: The authors derived TCR beta repertoires from sorted CD3+CD56+NKG2C+, CD3+CD56+NKG2C- and CD3+CD56-NKG2C+ T cells. The study sequenced eight donors, seven HCMV-seropositive and one seronegative.

Concerning this clonotype: Its antigen is unknown.

The CDR3 is 14 amino acids. CDR1 KGHSH and CDR2 LQKENI come from the germline V gene. From the 5' RACE reads, TCRdb lists one entry per CDR3 protein and no DNA. Its listing shows 200,000 to 300,000 distinct CDR3 sequences. Study conclusions and caveats: Once again these clonotypes came out on top in the CD3+CD56-NKG2C+ fraction of a few donors. What remained unclear was the HCMV specificity of expanded NKG2C+ T cell clones.

V and J are TRBV18 and TRBJ2-3. The sequence came from a woman aged 18 to 69 in good health. Sequencing was done on a sample of blood T cells: a sorted CD56 or NKG2C T cell subset, CD4+ or CD8+ T cells, or bulk PBMC T cells (not recorded which). The chain's CDR3 is CASSQGVDTDTQYF.